The clone carrying this T cell receptor beta chain has a count of ten or more. Its antigen is as yet unknown. The size of this beta chain means little, since it is a stray read in a library made for alpha chains. The time point is: sample taken at primary tumor resection. Unsorted whole RNA from tumor, nontumor lung or frozen PBMC underwent sequencing. These data belong to a study of spatial heterogeneity in lung cancer. Study background: A consistent excess of beta-chain over alpha-chain sequences was detected. For the average unique TCR and UMI combination, more than 8.5 occurrences appeared in raw reads. Matched bulk RNA-seq provided a T cell module score, and TCR transcript counts in tumor regions correlated strongly with it.

Using its own MiXCR run on the 5' RACE reads, TCRdb lists one record per CDR3 protein. The table has over 15,000 distinct CDR3 sequences, roughly a tenth seen once. Germline values: CDR1 SQVTM, CDR2 ANQGSEA. After removal of 0 bases from V and 2 bases from J, the junction contained 6 bases not matched to a gene. This CDR3 has 15 residues. Overall study results and limits: It was found that expanded intratumoral alpha and beta TCR counts tracked tumor mutation counts.

Source: lung tumor tissue, taken at surgery. The clonotype comes from a female donor with early-stage non-small cell lung cancer. This chain joins TRBV29-1 and TRBJ2-5; TRBD1 agrees at 7 bases. Here the CDR3 DNA reads TGCAGCGTTGAAGAGAAGAGGGGGCGGCAAGAGACCCAGTACTTC. It codes for CSVEEKRGRQETQYF. The entire variable domain, with the rest obtained from reference TRBV29-1 and TRBJ2-5, is as follows: SAVISQKPSRDICQRGTSLTIQCQVDSQVTMMFWYRQQPGQSLTLIATANQGSEATYESGFVIDKFPISRPNLTFSTLTVSNMSPEDSSIYLCSVEEKRGRQETQYFGPGTRLLVL.